These T cell receptor beta chains were read from a single sample in a study of control samples from healthy donors and cancer patients. Assay: immunoSEQ multiplex PCR; the TCRdb copy retains only in-frame clones and omits some. The table lists some 130,000 clones, approximately 90% of them singletons. The sample was blood. Receptors originate from a woman in her 30s in good health. The conserved cysteine and the conserved F or W are not part of the CDR3 here. The order of the fields is J gene, clone size, CDR3 length, V gene, CDR3 protein. Rows may omit the clone size; those that give it use once, few, many or a size class.

>TRBJ1-1|.|11|TRBV29-1
SVGGDPGVGAF
>TRBJ1-1|.|10|TRBV11-2
ASNPGSTEAF
>TRBJ2-5|.|13|TRBV9
ASSVGRASRETQY
>TRBJ1-1|.|13|TRBV3-1/TRBV3-2
ASSQDWQGGTEAF
>TRBJ1-2|few|11|TRBV19
ASSTNLGEGYT
>TRBJ1-2|.|12|TRBV19
ASSIRQGNRLGT
>TRBJ2-5|.|14|TRBV27
ASSPRLAGAGETQY
>TRBJ2-7|.|9|TRBV10-3
AIKGEREQY
>TRBJ2-2|.|12|TRBV24-1
ATRGTSDTGELF
>TRBJ2-1|.|9|TRBV20-1
SAPDYNEQF
>TRBJ1-4|.|13|TRBV3-1/TRBV3-2
ASSQGRPINEKLF
>TRBJ1-2|.|10|TRBV21-1
ARNGRVYGYT
>TRBJ1-5|.|11|TRBV6-6
ASLGQGAQPQH
>TRBJ1-2|few|13|TRBV4-1
ASRPGPGPNYGYT
>TRBJ1-2|.|14|TRBV5-4
ASSLAGTGGGYGYT
>TRBJ2-1|.|15|TRBV21-1
ASSNHIETGSSNEQF
>TRBJ2-3|.|17|TRBV10-3
AISEWPGGEREGADTQY
>TRBJ1-1|once|15|TRBV3-1/TRBV3-2
ASSHWDRGRVGTEAF
>TRBJ2-5|.|11|TRBV7-2
ASSLEAEETQY
>TRBJ2-5|.|11|TRBV6-1
ASSETRIGAQY
>TRBJ1-2|.|11|TRBV6-2/TRBV6-3
ASSPDRGQGYT
>TRBJ1-4|.|14|TRBV25-1
ASSEYGTGGFEKLF
>TRBJ1-2|.|9|TRBV9
ASTQGYGYT
>TRBJ2-7|.|12|TRBV15
ATSRQGQGREQY
>TRBJ1-1|.|11|TRBV7-8
ASSLAQNTEAF
>TRBJ2-7|once|14|TRBV4-2
ASSQDASGIPYEQY
>TRBJ1-1|.|13|TRBV7-9
ASRPCGHLNTEAF
>TRBJ1-1|.|12|TRBV18
ASSPGTANTEAF
>TRBJ2-2|once|14|TRBV19
ASSIRGRESTGELF
>TRBJ1-2|.|10|TRBV9
ASSVDAYGYT